A selection of T cell receptor beta chains follows, all from one sample in a study of vaccination effects on CD4 cells after COVID-19. These TCRs' antigens remain unknown. Measured with immunoSEQ multiplex PCR; TCRdb has only the in-frame clones, and not every one. The repertoire holds about 24,000 clones, with roughly 76% as singletons. Sequenced material: CD4+ T cells from PBMCs cultured with SARS-CoV-2 spike peptides, taken before COVID-19 vaccination. Receptors were obtained from a human donor who had a prior SARS-CoV-2 infection. The CDR3 runs from the conserved cysteine through the conserved F or W. A D gene is named only where the DNA matches it firmly. The listing skips clone size in some rows; elsewhere it reads once, few, many or a size class.

abundance: -
d_gene: -
v_gene: TRBV6-5
j_gene: TRBJ1-2
CDR3nt: TGTGCCAGCAGTTACTGGGGCGAGTATGGCTACACCTTC
CDR3aa: CASSYWGEYGYTF

abundance: -
d_gene: -
v_gene: TRBV6-6
j_gene: TRBJ2-7
CDR3nt: TGTGCCAGCAGCTATCGAACCGGGACTGCCTACGAGCAGTACTTC
CDR3aa: CASSYRTGTAYEQYF

abundance: once
d_gene: TRBD1
v_gene: TRBV14
j_gene: TRBJ1-5
CDR3nt: TGTGCCAGCAGCCTGACAGGGCCCAATCAGCCCCAGCATTTT
CDR3aa: CASSLTGPNQPQHF

abundance: -
d_gene: TRBD2
v_gene: TRBV4-1
j_gene: TRBJ2-5
CDR3nt: TGCGCCAGCAGCCAAGTTTTCCTAGCGGGAGTTCAAGAGACCCAGTACTTC
CDR3aa: CASSQVFLAGVQETQYF

abundance: -
d_gene: TRBD1
v_gene: TRBV7-2
j_gene: TRBJ2-1
CDR3nt: TGTGCCAGCACCGCAGGGGGACAGACCTACAATGAGCAGTTCTTC
CDR3aa: CASTAGGQTYNEQFF

abundance: -
d_gene: -
v_gene: TRBV12-3/TRBV12-4
j_gene: TRBJ1-2
CDR3nt: TGTGCCAGCAGTTTACGCTATGGCTATGGCTACACCTTC
CDR3aa: CASSLRYGYGYTF

abundance: -
d_gene: -
v_gene: TRBV7-7
j_gene: TRBJ2-3
CDR3nt: TGTGCTAGCAGCTTTTTCGGAGGCAGGGATGCAGATACGCAGTATTTT
CDR3aa: CASSFFGGRDADTQYF

abundance: -
d_gene: TRBD1
v_gene: TRBV7-2
j_gene: TRBJ2-3
CDR3nt: TGTGCCAGCAGCTTAGCTGGGACAGGTAGCACAGATACGCAGTATTTT
CDR3aa: CASSLAGTGSTDTQYF

abundance: -
d_gene: -
v_gene: TRBV14
j_gene: TRBJ2-2
CDR3nt: TGTGCCAGCAGCCTTCAGGGCGGGGTTGTGGCCGGGGAGCTGTTTTTT
CDR3aa: CASSLQGGVVAGELFF

abundance: -
d_gene: -
v_gene: TRBV10-3
j_gene: TRBJ1-5
CDR3nt: TGTGCCATCAGTGATCTGGGGCTTGGTCAGCCCCAGCATTTT
CDR3aa: CAISDLGLGQPQHF

abundance: -
d_gene: -
v_gene: TRBV9
j_gene: TRBJ2-7
CDR3nt: TGTGCCAGCAGCCCCGGTGCCTCCTACGAGCAGTACTTC
CDR3aa: CASSPGASYEQYF

abundance: few
d_gene: -
v_gene: TRBV7-3
j_gene: TRBJ1-6
CDR3nt: TGTGCCAGCAGCTTAAGTCCGGTAAATTCACCCCTCCACTTT
CDR3aa: CASSLSPVNSPLHF

abundance: -
d_gene: TRBD2
v_gene: TRBV7-2
j_gene: TRBJ2-7
CDR3nt: TGTGCCAGCAGCTTGAGGACTAGCGGCTACTACGAGCAGTACTTC
CDR3aa: CASSLRTSGYYEQYF

abundance: -
d_gene: TRBD2
v_gene: TRBV9
j_gene: TRBJ2-1
CDR3nt: TGTGCCAGCAGCGTAGCTCCTCGGCTAGCGGGAGGGCCCCTCACGTTCTTC
CDR3aa: CASSVAPRLAGGPLTFF

abundance: -
d_gene: TRBD1
v_gene: TRBV7-2
j_gene: TRBJ1-5
CDR3nt: TGTGCCAGCAGCTCTAATGCAGGGGGCGCGAGTCAGCCCCAGCATTTT
CDR3aa: CASSSNAGGASQPQHF

abundance: -
d_gene: -
v_gene: TRBV12-2
j_gene: TRBJ2-3
CDR3nt: TGTGCAAGTCGCTTAAAGCGGCGGACTAGGCGAGATACGCAGTATTTT
CDR3aa: CASRLKRRTRRDTQYF

abundance: -
d_gene: -
v_gene: TRBV2
j_gene: TRBJ2-6
CDR3nt: TGTGCCAGCAGGTTACAGGCCTCTGGGGCCAACGTCCTGACTTTC
CDR3aa: CASRLQASGANVLTF